This TCR beta chain appears in the sequencing data of a study of shared clonotypes between healthy human individuals. In the study overall: CD8 memory received one plate per donor, CD8 naive two, CD4 memory three and CD4 naive three.

Measured with immunoSEQ multiplex PCR; TCRdb has only the in-frame clones, and not every one. The profile shows around 2.5 million clones, 80% to 95% of them singletons. From germline, CDR1 is SGDLS and CDR2 YYNGEE. This CDR3 has 15 amino acids. With V trimmed by 3 bases and J by 5 bases, 8 bases remained unmatched. It was into CD45RA+ naive and CD45RA-negative memory subsets that the CD4+ cells were split. This clone was seen only once. This receptor was obtained from a man aged 18 to 30 in good health. Some clones in this sample may be carry-over from other donors' samples. Material for sequencing was naive CD4+ T cells from PBMCs. Specified subset: CD45RA+ positively selected. The V call is TRBV9, the J call TRBJ1-5, with 7 bases that match TRBD1. In DNA form, the CDR3 reads TGTGCCAGCAGCGCCCAGACAGGGTCGGATCAGCCCCAGCATTTT. Translating gives CASSAQTGSDQPQHF.